The 27 T cell receptor beta chains below come from one sample, sequenced in a study of cytotoxic CD8 clonotypes in ibrutinib-treated CLL. The data were produced by immunoSEQ multiplex PCR, yet TCRdb's version contains in-frame clones alone and is incomplete. Counted here are 75,000 to 80,000 clones, approximately 87% occurring once; the ten biggest clones make up more than 35%. The material was PBMCs, obtained after 24 months of ibrutinib treatment. The receptors were gathered from a human donor with chronic lymphocytic leukemia.

This clone showed up just a few times. The V call is TRBV6-5, the J call TRBJ2-7, with TRBD2 matching over 7 bases. The germline CDR1 and CDR2 sequences are MNHEY and SVGAGI. J gave up 7 bases and V 2 bases, and 8 bases lay outside the gene matches. The CDR3 is made up of 14 amino acids. The DNA of the CDR3 is TGTGCCAGCAGTTACACGCTCCTGGGGGGGGAGCAGTACTTC. Translated: CASSYTLLGGEQYF.

The chain carries TRBV18 and TRBJ1-1; D gene ambiguous. V was clipped by 1 base and J by 2 bases, with 5 bases between them. The CDR3 has 13 residues. The germline V gene encodes CDR1 KGHSH and CDR2 LQKENI. This CDR3 is CASSPRPNTEAFF. DNA of the CDR3: TGTGCCAGCTCACCACGGCCAAACACTGAAGCTTTCTTT.

Remarks on this clone: Germline is not matched at one junction end, which may reflect a read error. J is TRBJ2-2 and V is TRBV5-4; TRBD2 might be the D (6 bases). The CDR3 has 15 residues. Germline CDR1 and CDR2: SGHNT and YYREEE (reference sequence). This CDR3 reads CASSLYSGEHRGAVF. DNA of the CDR3: TGTGCCAGCAGCTTGTATAGCGGCGAACACCGGGGAGCTGTTTTT.

V is TRBV28 and J is TRBJ2-7, with D perhaps TRBD1 (5 bases). Germline V gives CDR1 MDHEN, CDR2 SYDVKM. The CDR3 runs 13 residues. V was shortened by 3 bases and J by 4 bases, with 10 bases between the two germline ends. The CDR3 DNA reads as TGTGCCAGCAGTTTTGGCAGGACATACGAGCAGTACTTC. It is translated as CASSFGRTYEQYF.

The chain recombines TRBV30 with TRBJ2-3, with 7 bases matching TRBD2. The germline V gene encodes CDR1 GTSNPN and CDR2 SVGIG (reference sequence). CDR3 length: 13 amino acids. V trimming: 8 bases; J trimming: 6 bases; junction bases outside the gene matches: 11. The CDR3 spells CAVTRGRGDTQYF. CDR3 in DNA: TGTGCCGTAACCCGAGGGAGGGGTGATACGCAGTATTTT.

The table lists this clone with a count of one. The V call is TRBV15, the J call TRBJ1-4; no reliable D call. There are 15 residues in the CDR3. CDR1 and CDR2 (germline): LNHNV, YYDKDF (reference sequence). The V end was cut by 0 bases, the J end by 7 bases, with 12 bases between. The CDR3 DNA reads as TGTGCCACCAGCAGAGATCGATCTGGTAGTGAAAAACTGTTTTTT. This codes for CATSRDRSGSEKLFF.

The chain links TRBV6-1 to TRBJ1-1; D not certain. V gave up 4 bases and J gave up 1 base, with 10 bases separating them. Germline CDR1 is MNHNS and CDR2 is SASEGT. The CDR3 sequence is 14 residues long. CDR3 region: CASSANIANTEAFF. In nucleotides, the CDR3 is TGTGCCAGCAGTGCCAACATCGCGAACACTGAAGCTTTCTTT.

CDR3 residues: CASSSRQRNTEAFF. Written as DNA, the CDR3 is TGTGCCAGCAGCTCACGACAGCGGAACACTGAAGCTTTCTTT. The V and J genes are TRBV5-4 and TRBJ1-1; TRBD1 is a possible D gene (5 bases). Germline CDR1 reads SGHNT; CDR2 reads YYREEE (reference sequence). CDR3 length: 14 amino acids. Trimming shortened V by 3 bases and J by 1 base, and 10 bases separated the two germline ends.

This chain connects TRBV2 to TRBJ2-2; D possibly corresponds to TRBD2 (5 bases). This CDR3 comprises 14 residues. V was cut by 6 bases and J by 0 bases, with 8 bases left in between. Germline V gene data show CDR1 as SNHLY and CDR2 as FYNNEI. In nucleotides, the CDR3 is TGTGCCAGCAGGGCTAGCCCGAACACCGGGGAGCTGTTTTTT. As protein: CASRASPNTGELFF.

J is TRBJ1-5 and V is TRBV2, with TRBD1 as a possible D gene (6 bases). There are 15 residues in the CDR3. Germline CDR1 SNHLY, CDR2 FYNNEI. Trimming took 6 bases from V and 0 from J, leaving 12 bases between them. The CDR3: CASRAYRDSNQPQHF. The CDR3 bases are TGTGCCAGCAGAGCCTACAGGGATAGCAATCAGCCCCAGCATTTT.

This chain joins TRBV11-1 and TRBJ1-1; unclear D gene. Trimming removed 6 bases from V and 8 bases from J, with 10 bases in between. The germline V gene has CDR1 SGHAT and CDR2 FQDESV (reference sequence). The CDR3 runs to 11 residues. CDR3 loop: CASRAGPEAFF. CDR3 DNA sequence: TGTGCCAGCAGGGCCGGGCCCGAAGCTTTCTTT.

The V gene is TRBV19, the J gene TRBJ2-6; D gene uncertain. Germline values: CDR1 LNHDA, CDR2 SQIVND (reference sequence). The germline V and J ends were trimmed by 6 bases and 3 bases, with 9 bases remaining between them. The CDR3 is made up of 14 amino acids. The CDR3 loop is CASSYSLGANVLTF. CDR3 nucleotide sequence: TGTGCCAGTAGCTATTCCCTTGGGGCCAACGTCCTGACTTTC.

The chain joins TRBV28 to TRBJ1-4; 9 positions agree with TRBD1. Germline values: CDR1 MDHEN, CDR2 SYDVKM. V gave up 6 bases and J gave up 8 bases; unmatched junction bases: 4. This CDR3 contains 13 residues. The CDR3 region is CASSGTGKEKLFF. The CDR3 DNA reads as TGTGCCAGCAGCGGGACAGGGAAGGAAAAACTGTTTTTT.

The chain links TRBV5-6 to TRBJ2-7; 8 bases agree with TRBD2. The CDR3 consists of 15 residues. Germline CDR1 is SGHDT and CDR2 is YYEEEE. With 1 base clipped from V and 4 bases from J, the junction kept 7 bases outside the gene matches. In nucleotides, the CDR3 is TGTGCCAGCAGCTTGAAAGCGGGAGTTATGTACGAGCAGTACTTC. This sequence encodes CASSLKAGVMYEQYF.

CDR3 in amino acids: CASTRGAYLGELFF. The CDR3 DNA follows: TGTGCCAGTACTAGAGGAGCTTACCTAGGGGAGCTGTTTTTT. The chain recombines TRBV19 with TRBJ2-2; no clear D. The germline V gene encodes CDR1 LNHDA and CDR2 SQIVND (reference sequence). Deletions cut 7 bases from V and 8 bases from J, with 17 bases between. The CDR3 extends over 14 amino acids. Combining the CDR3 with reference TRBV19 and TRBJ2-2 gives the whole variable domain DGGITQSPKYLFRKEGQNVTLSCEQNLNHDAMYWYRQDPGQGLRLIYYSQIVNDFQKGDIAEGYSVSREKKESFPLTVTSAQKNPTAFYLCASTRGAYLGELFFGEGSRLTVL.

The chain combines TRBV10-2 with TRBJ2-2; possibly TRBD2 for D (6 bases). CDR3 length equals 15 residues. V was trimmed by 3 bases and J by 7 bases, leaving 15 bases between them. CDR1 WSHSY and CDR2 SAAADI come from the germline V gene. The CDR3 sequence: CASSEWGELSGELFF. For the CDR3, the DNA is TGCGCCAGCAGTGAATGGGGGGAGTTGAGCGGGGAGCTGTTTTTT.

The rearrangement uses TRBV4-3 and TRBJ2-7, with 7 positions matching TRBD2. This CDR3 comprises 15 residues. Unmatched junction bases numbered 5, after V lost 0 bases and J lost 3 bases. Germline CDR1 is LGHNA and CDR2 is YSLEER. The CDR3 DNA is TGCGCCAGCAGCCAAGATGGCGGGAGCGGCTACGAGCAGTACTTC. Its protein product is CASSQDGGSGYEQYF.

The count of this clone is one. The chain is built from TRBV27 and TRBJ2-7; TRBD2 agrees at 10 bases. With V trimmed by 5 bases and J by 3 bases, 4 bases remained unmatched. The CDR3 is 14 amino acids. CDR1 is MNHEY, CDR2 SMNVEV, per germline (reference sequence). The CDR3 loop is CASSPWTSGYEQYF. The CDR3 nucleotides read TGTGCCAGCAGTCCCTGGACTAGCGGCTACGAGCAGTACTTC.

The rearrangement joins TRBV9 to TRBJ2-2; D is ambiguous. The CDR3 is 14 residues long. The ends were cut back, 2 bases at V and 0 bases at J, with 5 bases in the middle. Germline V gives CDR1 SGDLS, CDR2 YYNGEE. This CDR3 reads CASSVDANTGELFF. In DNA form, the CDR3 reads TGTGCCAGCAGCGTTGATGCGAACACCGGGGAGCTGTTTTTT.

The chain uses TRBV5-4 and TRBJ2-1, with D maybe TRBD2 (6 bases). Germline loops: CDR1 SGHNT, CDR2 YYREEE (reference sequence). This CDR3 has 12 amino acids. V dropped 4 bases and J dropped 10 bases, with 12 bases sitting between them. CDR3 DNA sequence: TGTGCCAGCAGCCCACCGGGGGAGGAGCAGTTCTTC. Its protein is CASSPPGEEQFF.

The rearrangement uses TRBV7-6 and TRBJ2-2; TRBD2 aligns across 8 bases. This CDR3 is built from 15 residues. Germline V gives CDR1 SGHVS, CDR2 FNYEAQ. The J segment lost 4 bases and the V segment lost 3 bases, leaving 4 bases of the junction unmatched. This CDR3 reads CASSFSSGATGELFF. The CDR3 nucleotides are TGTGCCAGCAGCTTTAGTAGCGGGGCCACCGGGGAGCTGTTTTTT.

This rearrangement joins TRBV29-1 to TRBJ2-1, with TRBD2 identical over 11 bases. Losses at the gene ends were 3 bases for V and 15 bases for J; bases not matched to a gene: 13. The CDR3 consists of 14 residues. CDR1 and CDR2 (germline): SQVTM, ANQGSEA. The CDR3 DNA follows: TGCAGCGTTGATGAGGGACTAGCGGAACCCTTGCTGTTCTTC. Its translation: CSVDEGLAEPLLFF.

This sequence joins TRBV28 and TRBJ2-3; 10 nucleotides match TRBD2. Per the germline V gene, CDR1 is MDHEN and CDR2 is SYDVKM. V lost 4 bases, J lost 0 bases, and 4 bases stayed unmatched. This CDR3 is 16 amino acids long. This CDR3 reads CASSSWTSGSTDTQYF. Here the CDR3 DNA reads TGTGCCAGCAGTTCCTGGACTAGCGGTAGCACAGATACGCAGTATTTT.

V usage is TRBV6-1 and J usage is TRBJ2-5, with D perhaps matching TRBD1 (6 bases). Per germline, CDR1 MNHNS and CDR2 SASEGT. The CDR3 has 16 residues. V gave up 4 bases and J gave up 7 bases, with 22 bases separating them. The CDR3 sequence: CASSAPQGALSATQYF. The DNA of the CDR3 is TGTGCCAGCAGTGCCCCACAGGGCGCCCTCTCGGCGACCCAGTACTTC.

This chain links TRBV7-2 with TRBJ2-2; 12 bases are a match to TRBD2. V lost 3 bases and J lost 7; bases outside the gene matches: 6. The CDR3 has 16 residues. Germline-derived CDR1 and CDR2 are SGHTA and FQGNSA. The CDR3 region is CASSLGLAGTNGELFF. The CDR3 nucleotides are TGTGCCAGCAGCTTGGGACTAGCGGGTACGAACGGGGAGCTGTTTTTT.

This sequence joins TRBV10-3 and TRBJ2-1; D may be TRBD2 (5 bases). Trimming shortened V by 5 bases and J by 10 bases, and 15 bases separated the two germline ends. The CDR3 covers 13 residues. Germline CDR1 ENHRY, CDR2 SYGVKD. CDR3 sequence reads: CAISNSDRREQFF. The CDR3 DNA reads TGTGCCATCAGTAACTCTGACCGGAGGGAGCAGTTCTTC.

The gene calls are TRBV7-2 and TRBJ2-3, with 10 positions matching TRBD2. This CDR3 has 19 residues. Trimming removed 5 bases from V and 4 bases from J; junction bases left unmatched: 18. Looked up from germline, CDR1 is SGHTA and CDR2 is FQGNSA. The CDR3 reads CASSPTGLSGRAYPDTQYF. DNA of the CDR3: TGTGCCAGCAGCCCTACCGGACTAAGCGGGAGGGCCTACCCAGATACGCAGTATTTT.